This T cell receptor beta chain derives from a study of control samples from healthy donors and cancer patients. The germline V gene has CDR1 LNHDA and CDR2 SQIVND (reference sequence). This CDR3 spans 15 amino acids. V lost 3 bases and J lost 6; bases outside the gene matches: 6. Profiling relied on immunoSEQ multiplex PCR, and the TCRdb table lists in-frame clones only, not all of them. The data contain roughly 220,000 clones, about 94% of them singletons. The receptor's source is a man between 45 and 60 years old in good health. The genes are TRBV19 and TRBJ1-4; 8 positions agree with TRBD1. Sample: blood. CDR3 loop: CASSMDREIHEKLFF. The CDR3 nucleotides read TGTGCCAGTAGTATGGACAGGGAGATACATGAAAAACTGTTTTTT.